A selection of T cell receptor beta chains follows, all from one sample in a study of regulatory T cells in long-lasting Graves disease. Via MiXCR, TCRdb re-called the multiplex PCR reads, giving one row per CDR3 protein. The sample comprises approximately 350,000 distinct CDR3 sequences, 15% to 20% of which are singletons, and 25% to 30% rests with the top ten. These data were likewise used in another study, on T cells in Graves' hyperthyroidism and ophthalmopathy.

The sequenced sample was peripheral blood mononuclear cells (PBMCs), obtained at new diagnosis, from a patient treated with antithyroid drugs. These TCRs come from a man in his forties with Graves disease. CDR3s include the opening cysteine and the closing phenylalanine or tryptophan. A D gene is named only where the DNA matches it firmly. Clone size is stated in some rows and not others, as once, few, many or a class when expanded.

CDR3nt: TGTGCCAGCAGCCAATCTAACACCAATCAGCCCCAGCATTTT; CDR3aa: CASSQSNTNQPQHF; v_gene: TRBV16; d_gene: .; j_gene: TRBJ1-5; abundance: few
CDR3nt: TGCAGTGTTCCCGGGACAGGGGAGCTTGCGATAAAGACCCAGTACTTC; CDR3aa: CSVPGTGELAIKTQYF; v_gene: TRBV20-1; d_gene: TRBD1; j_gene: TRBJ2-5; abundance: .
CDR3nt: TGTGCCAGTAGTATAATAGGGGGCGCAAGCGGGGAGCTGTTTTTT; CDR3aa: CASSIIGGASGELFF; v_gene: TRBV19; d_gene: TRBD1; j_gene: TRBJ2-2; abundance: .
CDR3nt: TGTGCCAGCACCTTCCCCCGGTCTCCGGAGACCCAGTACTTC; CDR3aa: CASTFPRSPETQYF; v_gene: TRBV27; d_gene: .; j_gene: TRBJ2-5; abundance: .
CDR3nt: TGCAGTGCTAGCGCGGGGCGAGAGACCCAGTACTTC; CDR3aa: CSASAGRETQYF; v_gene: TRBV20-1; d_gene: .; j_gene: TRBJ2-5; abundance: many
CDR3nt: TGCGCCAGCAGTGAAATAGTGGGCGGCACTGAAGCTTTCTTT; CDR3aa: CASSEIVGGTEAFF; v_gene: TRBV5-1; d_gene: .; j_gene: TRBJ1-1; abundance: many
CDR3nt: TGTGCCAGCTCACCAACCGGGACAGGGGCTGGAAACACCATATATTTT; CDR3aa: CASSPTGTGAGNTIYF; v_gene: TRBV18; d_gene: TRBD1; j_gene: TRBJ1-3; abundance: many
CDR3nt: TGTGCCAGCAGCCAAGGGGTGGCAGCTAATGAAAAACTGTTTTTT; CDR3aa: CASSQGVAANEKLFF; v_gene: TRBV4-2; d_gene: .; j_gene: TRBJ1-4; abundance: .
CDR3nt: TGCGCCAGCAGCTCTGTGACGGGCGAGCAGTACTTC; CDR3aa: CASSSVTGEQYF; v_gene: TRBV5-1; d_gene: .; j_gene: TRBJ2-7; abundance: many
CDR3nt: TGCAGTGCTAGAGAGATCGGACAGGGGACGTACTACGAGCAGTACTTC; CDR3aa: CSAREIGQGTYYEQYF; v_gene: TRBV20-1; d_gene: TRBD1; j_gene: TRBJ2-7; abundance: many
CDR3nt: TGTGCCAGCAGCTTTCGGCGGGGTAGCACAGATACGCAGTATTTT; CDR3aa: CASSFRRGSTDTQYF; v_gene: TRBV5-4; d_gene: .; j_gene: TRBJ2-3; abundance: many
CDR3nt: TGTGCCAGCAGTTTGGGGACAGGGGTGCAGTACTTC; CDR3aa: CASSLGTGVQYF; v_gene: TRBV28; d_gene: TRBD1; j_gene: TRBJ2-7; abundance: .
CDR3nt: TGTGCCAGCAGCCACACCCCGACCGCCGAGGAGCTGTTTTTT; CDR3aa: CASSHTPTAEELFF; v_gene: TRBV5-6; d_gene: .; j_gene: TRBJ2-2; abundance: .
CDR3nt: TGTGCCAGCAGCTTTGCAGGGCCGGAGACCCAGTACTTC; CDR3aa: CASSFAGPETQYF; v_gene: TRBV5-6; d_gene: .; j_gene: TRBJ2-5; abundance: many
CDR3nt: TGTGCCAGCAGCCGCGGGGGTGGTCCGTCACCCCTCCACTTT; CDR3aa: CASSRGGGPSPLHF; v_gene: TRBV6-1; d_gene: .; j_gene: TRBJ1-6; abundance: many
CDR3nt: TGTGCCAGCAGGGCCGCAGGTTCCTACAATGAGCAGTTCTTC; CDR3aa: CASRAAGSYNEQFF; v_gene: TRBV12-3/TRBV12-4; d_gene: .; j_gene: TRBJ2-1; abundance: few
CDR3nt: TGTGCCAGCAGCCGAGACAGGGGCGATGTGGGAAAACTGTTTTTT; CDR3aa: CASSRDRGDVGKLFF; v_gene: TRBV27; d_gene: TRBD1; j_gene: TRBJ1-4; abundance: few
CDR3nt: TGTGCCAGCAGGCCGGCACCTGGAAACACCATATATTTT; CDR3aa: CASRPAPGNTIYF; v_gene: TRBV28; d_gene: .; j_gene: TRBJ1-3; abundance: few
CDR3nt: TGTGCCAGCTCACCAGCGGCTCCTGCGGCCCTCCACTTT; CDR3aa: CASSPAAPAALHF; v_gene: TRBV18; d_gene: .; j_gene: TRBJ1-6; abundance: few
CDR3nt: TGTGCCAGCAGCTCCTGGGACCGCGTTAAGCAGTACTTC; CDR3aa: CASSSWDRVKQYF; v_gene: TRBV11-2; d_gene: .; j_gene: TRBJ2-7; abundance: .
CDR3nt: TGTGCCACCAGTGATCCCACTTTGCTGGAGACCCAGTACTTC; CDR3aa: CATSDPTLLETQYF; v_gene: TRBV24-1; d_gene: .; j_gene: TRBJ2-5; abundance: .
CDR3nt: TGCAGCGTTGTGGTGCAGGGGGCTTTCGGGAACACTGAAGCTTTCTTT; CDR3aa: CSVVVQGAFGNTEAFF; v_gene: TRBV29-1; d_gene: TRBD1; j_gene: TRBJ1-1; abundance: many
CDR3nt: TGTGCCAGCAGCCAAGAGGGTGGCTCCTTCTACACAGATACGCAGTATTTT; CDR3aa: CASSQEGGSFYTDTQYF; v_gene: TRBV5-6; d_gene: .; j_gene: TRBJ2-3; abundance: .
CDR3nt: TGCGCCAGCAGCCAAGAGGTTTCGGCTAGCGGGGTGGAGACCCAGTACTTC; CDR3aa: CASSQEVSASGVETQYF; v_gene: TRBV4-3; d_gene: TRBD2; j_gene: TRBJ2-5; abundance: many
CDR3nt: TGTGCCAGCAGCTTTCCGGGGGCATTAGGAGCTTTCTTT; CDR3aa: CASSFPGALGAFF; v_gene: TRBV5-5; d_gene: .; j_gene: TRBJ1-1; abundance: .
CDR3nt: TGTGCCTGGAGGAGACACCCAAGCAGCTACGAGCAGTACTTC; CDR3aa: CAWRRHPSSYEQYF; v_gene: TRBV30; d_gene: .; j_gene: TRBJ2-7; abundance: many
CDR3nt: TGTGCCAGCAGTGACCCTGATCAAGAGACCCAGTACTTC; CDR3aa: CASSDPDQETQYF; v_gene: TRBV6-2/TRBV6-3; d_gene: .; j_gene: TRBJ2-5; abundance: many
CDR3nt: TGTGCCAGCAGTGAACAAGTGTTTCAGCCCCAGCATTTT; CDR3aa: CASSEQVFQPQHF; v_gene: TRBV2; d_gene: .; j_gene: TRBJ1-5; abundance: many
CDR3nt: TGTGCCAGCAGCTTGGCGGGGCGGGGGCCCAAAGGGGATACGCAGTATTTT; CDR3aa: CASSLAGRGPKGDTQYF; v_gene: TRBV5-6; d_gene: .; j_gene: TRBJ2-3; abundance: .
CDR3nt: TGTGCCACCAGTAATAGCGGGGGGCCCGGCGAGCAGTACTTC; CDR3aa: CATSNSGGPGEQYF; v_gene: TRBV24-1; d_gene: TRBD2; j_gene: TRBJ2-7; abundance: .
CDR3nt: TGCGCCAGCAGCTTGGAATCAGGGTACGCCTATAATTCACCCCTCCACTTT; CDR3aa: CASSLESGYAYNSPLHF; v_gene: TRBV5-1; d_gene: .; j_gene: TRBJ1-6; abundance: many
CDR3nt: TGCGCCAGCAGCCCGGACGCCCTCGGAAGCACGGGGAATCAGCCCCAGCATTTT; CDR3aa: CASSPDALGSTGNQPQHF; v_gene: TRBV5-1; d_gene: .; j_gene: TRBJ1-5; abundance: many
CDR3nt: TGTGCCAGCAGTTATCGGGATTACACTGAAGCTTTCTTT; CDR3aa: CASSYRDYTEAFF; v_gene: TRBV6-2/TRBV6-3; d_gene: .; j_gene: TRBJ1-1; abundance: many
CDR3nt: TGTGCCAGCAGTGAAGAACGAACTAACTGGAAGCCCCAGCATTTT; CDR3aa: CASSEERTNWKPQHF; v_gene: TRBV2; d_gene: .; j_gene: TRBJ1-5; abundance: many
CDR3nt: TGTGCCAGCAGTTGGACCGCGAACAACTATGGCTACACCTTC; CDR3aa: CASSWTANNYGYTF; v_gene: TRBV6-5; d_gene: .; j_gene: TRBJ1-2; abundance: many
CDR3nt: TGTGCCAGCGGCCCACGGGGAGCGAACACCGGGGAGCTGTTTTTT; CDR3aa: CASGPRGANTGELFF; v_gene: TRBV9; d_gene: .; j_gene: TRBJ2-2; abundance: .
CDR3nt: TGTGCCAGTAAGAGGGGGCTTTACACTGAAGCTTTCTTT; CDR3aa: CASKRGLYTEAFF; v_gene: TRBV19; d_gene: TRBD1; j_gene: TRBJ1-1; abundance: .
CDR3nt: TGTGCCAGCAGTCCGGGGGGGGTGGAAGAGACCCAGTACTTC; CDR3aa: CASSPGGVEETQYF; v_gene: TRBV6-1; d_gene: TRBD2; j_gene: TRBJ2-5; abundance: many
CDR3nt: TGTGCCAGCAGTTTATGGGTTGGCAATCAGCCCCAGCATTTT; CDR3aa: CASSLWVGNQPQHF; v_gene: TRBV28; d_gene: .; j_gene: TRBJ1-5; abundance: .
CDR3nt: TGCAGCGTTGAACGGGACAAGAACACTGAAGCTTTCTTT; CDR3aa: CSVERDKNTEAFF; v_gene: TRBV29-1; d_gene: .; j_gene: TRBJ1-1; abundance: many
CDR3nt: TGTGCCAGCAGCCTCCCTGGGGACAGCTTCTATGGCTACACCTTC; CDR3aa: CASSLPGDSFYGYTF; v_gene: TRBV3-1; d_gene: TRBD1; j_gene: TRBJ1-2; abundance: .
CDR3nt: TGTGCCAGTAGTTCGAGGCGAGGGGGAGAAGAGACCCAGTACTTC; CDR3aa: CASSSRRGGEETQYF; v_gene: TRBV19; d_gene: .; j_gene: TRBJ2-5; abundance: many
CDR3nt: TGTGCCAGCAGTTTCGCTCACAGGTTTGACACCATATATTTT; CDR3aa: CASSFAHRFDTIYF; v_gene: TRBV28; d_gene: .; j_gene: TRBJ1-3; abundance: many
CDR3nt: TGCGCCAGCAGCTTTGGGCGCAATGAAAAACTGTTTTTT; CDR3aa: CASSFGRNEKLFF; v_gene: TRBV5-1; d_gene: .; j_gene: TRBJ1-4; abundance: few
CDR3nt: TGTGCCAGCAGTTACGACAGTTACGAGCAGTACTTC; CDR3aa: CASSYDSYEQYF; v_gene: TRBV5-1; d_gene: .; j_gene: TRBJ2-7; abundance: many
CDR3nt: TGTGCCATCAGCGAAGGGAGCAATCAGCCCCAGCATTTT; CDR3aa: CAISEGSNQPQHF; v_gene: TRBV10-3; d_gene: .; j_gene: TRBJ1-5; abundance: .
CDR3nt: TGCAGTGCTAGAGAGGGTTCGACAGGGGCGTACAATGAGCAGTTCTTC; CDR3aa: CSAREGSTGAYNEQFF; v_gene: TRBV20-1; d_gene: TRBD1; j_gene: TRBJ2-1; abundance: .
CDR3nt: TGTGCCACCAGCAGAGACAGGGGGGACATTCAGTACTTC; CDR3aa: CATSRDRGDIQYF; v_gene: TRBV15; d_gene: .; j_gene: TRBJ2-4; abundance: .
CDR3nt: TGTGCCAGCTCACCACTTAGCACCTACGAGCAGTACTTC; CDR3aa: CASSPLSTYEQYF; v_gene: TRBV18; d_gene: .; j_gene: TRBJ2-7; abundance: few
CDR3nt: TGCGCCAGCAGCTTACCCGGGACAAAGCAGTACTTC; CDR3aa: CASSLPGTKQYF; v_gene: TRBV5-1; d_gene: .; j_gene: TRBJ2-7; abundance: many
CDR3nt: TGTGCCACCAGCAGGATAGGACAGGGAGACAATCAGCCCCAGCATTTT; CDR3aa: CATSRIGQGDNQPQHF; v_gene: TRBV15; d_gene: TRBD1; j_gene: TRBJ1-5; abundance: many
CDR3nt: TGCGCCAGCAGCCAAGATAGCGGGGGGCGGGCAGATACGCAGTATTTT; CDR3aa: CASSQDSGGRADTQYF; v_gene: TRBV4-3; d_gene: TRBD2; j_gene: TRBJ2-3; abundance: .
CDR3nt: TGTGCCAGATATTCTGATCGGACCGTGAACACCGGGGAGCTGTTTTTT; CDR3aa: CARYSDRTVNTGELFF; v_gene: TRBV27; d_gene: .; j_gene: TRBJ2-2; abundance: few
CDR3nt: TGTGCCAGCAGCCCCACTGGGGGTCTAGCTTTCTTT; CDR3aa: CASSPTGGLAFF; v_gene: TRBV6-2/TRBV6-3; d_gene: .; j_gene: TRBJ1-1; abundance: .
CDR3nt: TGTGCCAGCAGGGCCCGGACAGACTACGAGCAGTACTTC; CDR3aa: CASRARTDYEQYF; v_gene: TRBV2; d_gene: .; j_gene: TRBJ2-7; abundance: many
CDR3nt: TGTGCCAGCAGCCAAGCAGGGAGTAGCGAGCAGTACTTC; CDR3aa: CASSQAGSSEQYF; v_gene: TRBV3-1; d_gene: .; j_gene: TRBJ2-7; abundance: many